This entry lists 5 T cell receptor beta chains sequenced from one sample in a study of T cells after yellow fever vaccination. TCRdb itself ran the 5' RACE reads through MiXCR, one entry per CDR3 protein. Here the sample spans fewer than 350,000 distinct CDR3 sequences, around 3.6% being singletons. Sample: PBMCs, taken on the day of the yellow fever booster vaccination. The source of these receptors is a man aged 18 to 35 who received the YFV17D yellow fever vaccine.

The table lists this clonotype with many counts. The CDR3 loop is CASSRREVGTDNSPLHF. CDR3 DNA sequence: TGCGCCAGCAGCCGGAGGGAGGTTGGGACGGATAATTCACCCCTCCACTTT. J is TRBJ1-6 and V is TRBV5-1; tentatively, D is TRBD1 (5 bases). The CDR3 spans 17 residues. Germline-derived CDR1 and CDR2 are SGHRS and YFSETQ. Trimming removed 4 bases from V and 5 bases from J, with 19 bases in between.

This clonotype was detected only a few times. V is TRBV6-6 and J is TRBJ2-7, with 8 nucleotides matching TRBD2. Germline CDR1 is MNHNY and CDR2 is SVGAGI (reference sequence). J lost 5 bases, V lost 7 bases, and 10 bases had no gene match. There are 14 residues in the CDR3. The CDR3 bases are TGTGCCAGCACTGCTCGGGGGGGATCGGACGAGCAGTACTTC. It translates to CASTARGGSDEQYF.

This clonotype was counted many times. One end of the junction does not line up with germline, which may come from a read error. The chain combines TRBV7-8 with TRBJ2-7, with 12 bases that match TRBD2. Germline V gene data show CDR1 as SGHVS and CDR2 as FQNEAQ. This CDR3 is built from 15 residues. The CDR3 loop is CASSLAGGIFYEQYF. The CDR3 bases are TGTGCCAGCAGCCTAGCGGGGGGGATCTTTTACGAGCAGTACTTC.

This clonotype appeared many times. In nucleotides, the CDR3 is TGTGCCAGCAGTTTCCCCCACGCGGGGGATACTGAAGCTTTCTTT. This codes for CASSFPHAGDTEAFF. The chain links TRBV12-3 or TRBV12-4 to TRBJ1-1; D perhaps matches TRBD1 (5 bases). The CDR3 extends over 15 amino acids. V was cut by 3 bases and J by 5 bases, with 16 bases left in between.

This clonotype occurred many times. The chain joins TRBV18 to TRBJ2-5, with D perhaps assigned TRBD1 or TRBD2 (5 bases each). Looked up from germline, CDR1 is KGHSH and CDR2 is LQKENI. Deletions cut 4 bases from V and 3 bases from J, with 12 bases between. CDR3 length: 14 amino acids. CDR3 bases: TGTGCCAGCTCACTCCGTCAGGGAGAAGAGACCCAGTACTTC. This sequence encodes CASSLRQGEETQYF.